Shown below are 20 T cell receptor beta chains from a single sample sequenced in a study of identical twins. TCRdb re-called the 5' RACE reads with MiXCR, one entry per CDR3 protein. The sample shows some 1,600,000 distinct CDR3 sequences, about 31% of them seen only once. Sample: cord blood. These receptors all stem from a newborn girl in good health.

To note about this clonotype: Likely a read error: the CDR3 ends without its conserved phenylalanine or tryptophan. The chain uses TRBV11-2 and TRBJ2-1; no clear D gene. CDR3 length: 18 amino acids. Trimming removed 5 bases at V and 4 bases at J, with 24 bases between. The germline CDR1 and CDR2 sequences are SGHAT and FQNNGV. In nucleotides, the CDR3 is TGTGCCAGCAGCCGAGAACCTGGACCAGACCTTCGTTACAATGAGCAGTTCTTG. Amino acids: CASSREPGPDLRYNEQFL.

The gene calls are TRBV5-4 and TRBJ2-7; 8 nucleotides align to TRBD2. Unmatched junction bases numbered 5, after V lost 0 bases and J lost 3 bases. CDR1 and CDR2 (germline): SGHNT, YYREEE (reference sequence). This CDR3 has 15 amino acids. DNA for the CDR3: TGTGCCAGCAGCTTGGTTTCGGGGGGGGACTACGAGCAGTACTTC. This gives the protein CASSLVSGGDYEQYF.

The V and J genes are TRBV21-1 and TRBJ1-5; the D call TRBD1 from the table was never checked on the DNA. TRBV21-1 is labeled a pseudogene. The CDR3 extends over 16 amino acids. The CDR3 loop is CASSNEPRVLNQPQHF. The DNA of the CDR3 is TGTGCCAGCAGCAACGAGCCCAGGGTACTCAATCAGCCCCAGCATTTT.

The chain uses TRBV3-1 and TRBJ1-2; D perhaps matches TRBD1 (5 bases). The CDR3 spans 15 residues. Trimming removed 1 base from V and 2 bases from J, with 11 bases in between. The V gene's germline CDR1 is LGHDT and CDR2 YNNKEL (reference sequence). For the CDR3, the DNA is TGTGCCAGCAGCCAAGGATGGGACGGAAACTATGGCTACACCTTC. Amino acid sequence: CASSQGWDGNYGYTF.

This rearrangement joins TRBV4-1 to TRBJ2-1, with TRBD2 matching over 9 bases. The last part of the DNA fits TRBJ2-7 better; the J call may be wrong. The germline V gene has CDR1 MGHRA and CDR2 YSYEKL. CDR3 length equals 16 residues. CDR3 sequence (DNA): TGCGCCAGCAGGGGAATAGCGGGAGAAGCCTACAATGAGCAGTACTTC. Translating it yields CASRGIAGEAYNEQYF.

The CDR3 coding sequence is TGTGCCAGCAGTTCATTCCCGGGACAGGGTTCTTATGGCTACACCTTC. Protein sequence: CASSSFPGQGSYGYTF. The chain uses TRBV27 and TRBJ1-2; the match to TRBD1 covers 9 bases. This CDR3 region has 16 residues. After removal of 4 bases from V and 5 bases from J, the junction contained 11 bases not matched to a gene. Germline CDR1 reads MNHEY; CDR2 reads SMNVEV (reference sequence).

In its sample, this clonotype was seen a few times. CDR3 nucleotide sequence: TGTGCCAGCAGCCAAGTGACAGCAACTAATGAAAAACTGTTTTTT. It yields the protein CASSQVTATNEKLFF. The V gene is TRBV14, the J gene TRBJ1-4, with TRBD1 as a possible D gene (5 bases). V was shortened by 1 base and J by 0 bases, with 6 bases between the two germline ends. In germline, CDR1 is SGHDN, CDR2 FVKESK. CDR3 length: 15 amino acids. Supplemented by reference TRBV14 and TRBJ1-4, the full variable domain reads EAGVTQFPSHSVIEKGQTVTLRCDPISGHDNLYWYRRVMGKEIKFLLHFVKESKQDESGMPNNRFLAERTGGTYSTLKVQPAELEDSGVYFCASSQVTATNEKLFFGSGTQLSVL.

The chain uses TRBV7-6 and TRBJ2-3, with TRBD2 matching 7 bases. Looked up from germline, CDR1 is SGHVS and CDR2 is FNYEAQ. The CDR3 has 13 amino acids. V trimming: 5 bases; J trimming: 6 bases; junction bases outside the gene matches: 5. CDR3 nucleotides: TGTGCCAGCAGCAGTACTAGCGAGGATACGCAGTATTTT. This translates into CASSSTSEDTQYF.

This clonotype was found a few times. J is TRBJ1-2 and V is TRBV4-2, with D possibly TRBD1 on 6 matching bases. This CDR3 comprises 16 residues. V was clipped by 0 bases and J by 5 bases, with 16 bases between them. CDR1 LGHNA and CDR2 YNFKEQ come from the germline V gene. CDR3 loop: CASSQDLRGGGYGYTF. The CDR3 coding sequence is TGTGCCAGCAGCCAAGATCTGCGGGGGGGCGGGTATGGCTACACCTTC.

In this sample, this clonotype turned up a few times. The chain joins TRBV12-3 or TRBV12-4 to TRBJ1-5, with 9 nucleotides matching TRBD1. The CDR3 runs 16 residues. V shed 5 bases, J shed 2 bases, and the junction held 7 bases outside the gene matches. CDR3 nucleotide sequence: TGTGCCAGCAGTATACAGGGGGCGGTTGGCAATCAGCCCCAGCATTTT. Translation gives CASSIQGAVGNQPQHF.

The V call is TRBV20-1, the J call TRBJ1-2; tentative D call: TRBD1 (6 bases). V lost 0 bases, J lost 4 bases, and 12 bases lay in between. CDR1 is DFQATT, CDR2 SNEGSKA, per germline (reference sequence). CDR3 length: 14 residues. The CDR3 sequence: CSARDEEGGYGYTF. The CDR3 nucleotides are TGCAGTGCTAGAGATGAGGAGGGGGGCTATGGCTACACCTTC.

In this sample, this clonotype turned up a few times. The gene calls are TRBV7-4 and TRBJ1-2; TRBD1 matches 7 bases. V trimming: 1 base; J trimming: 8 bases; junction bases outside the gene matches: 16. The germline gives CDR1 SGHVT, CDR2 SQSDAQ. The CDR3 runs to 17 residues. The CDR3: CASSLESRRDSGRGYTF. The CDR3, as DNA: TGTGCCAGCAGCTTAGAATCCCGTCGGGACAGCGGCCGGGGCTACACCTTC.

The chain uses TRBV2 and TRBJ2-7; a weak D match, TRBD1 (5 bases). Germline V gene data show CDR1 as SNHLY and CDR2 as FYNNEI. V was trimmed by 6 bases and J by 9 bases, leaving 18 bases between them. This CDR3 region has 13 residues. The CDR3 bases are TGTGCCAGCAGCCAGAAGGGGATGGGCGGGCAGTACTTC. As protein: CASSQKGMGGQYF.

Only a few counts were recorded for this clonotype. The V and J genes are TRBV28 and TRBJ2-5; D unclear. CDR3 length: 16 amino acids. The germline V and J ends were trimmed by 3 bases and 1 base, with 15 bases remaining between them. CDR1 is MDHEN and CDR2 is SYDVKM in the germline V gene. The CDR3 reads CASSFTPREFQETQYF. The CDR3 DNA follows: TGTGCCAGCAGTTTCACCCCTCGAGAATTCCAAGAGACCCAGTACTTC.

This clonotype was picked up a small number of times. The chain combines TRBV5-1 with TRBJ1-1; weak D call: TRBD1 (6 bases). The CDR3 is 15 residues long. CDR1 is SGHRS, CDR2 YFSETQ, per germline. V was pared by 1 base and J by 5 bases, with 15 bases between. CDR3 sequence: CASSLRVSQGTEAFF. Here the CDR3 DNA reads TGCGCCAGCAGCTTGCGGGTGTCCCAGGGGACTGAAGCTTTCTTT.

This clonotype was counted a few times. In nucleotides, the CDR3 is TGTGCCAGCAGCTTTCGACTAGCGGCAGATACGCAGTATTTT. This gives the protein CASSFRLAADTQYF. V and J are TRBV12-3 or TRBV12-4 and TRBJ2-3, with 9 bases aligning to TRBD2. The CDR3 is 14 residues long. Trimming took 6 bases from V and 4 from J; bases not matched to a gene: 5.

The genes are TRBV7-9 and TRBJ2-6; the match to TRBD1 covers 10 bases. V was pared by 1 base and J by 2 bases, with 2 bases of the junction left unmatched. The CDR3 totals 17 residues. Germline CDR1 SEHNR, CDR2 FQNEAQ (reference sequence). In DNA, the CDR3 is TGTGCCAGCAGCTTAGGACAGGGGGCGCCTGGGGCCAACGTCCTGACTTTC. As protein: CASSLGQGAPGANVLTF.

This clonotype was counted at least ten times. The chain employs TRBV5-1 and TRBJ2-3; D might be TRBD2 (6 bases). Per the germline V gene, CDR1 is SGHRS and CDR2 is YFSETQ. The V end lost 4 bases, the J end lost 3 bases, and 9 bases lay between the germline ends. The CDR3 loop spans 13 amino acids. CDR3 nucleotides: TGCGCCAGCAGCGGGGGGTGGACAGATACGCAGTATTTT. Translating gives CASSGGWTDTQYF.

This chain joins TRBV7-9 and TRBJ2-1; no definite D call. The CDR3 consists of 13 residues. The V gene lost 4 bases and the J gene lost 5 bases, with 9 bases spanning the gap. From germline, CDR1 is SEHNR and CDR2 FQNEAQ (reference sequence). CDR3 sequence: CASSSVPDNEQFF. The CDR3 DNA reads TGTGCCAGCAGCTCCGTCCCCGACAATGAGCAGTTCTTC.

The chain recombines TRBV2 with TRBJ2-5, with D possibly TRBD1 on 5 matching bases. Deletions cut 3 bases from V and 1 base from J, with 12 bases between. The CDR3 runs 15 residues. CDR1 is SNHLY and CDR2 is FYNNEI in the germline V gene. CDR3 DNA: TGTGCCAGCAGTGACAGGGAAGGAGTCCAAGAGACCCAGTACTTC. It codes for CASSDREGVQETQYF.